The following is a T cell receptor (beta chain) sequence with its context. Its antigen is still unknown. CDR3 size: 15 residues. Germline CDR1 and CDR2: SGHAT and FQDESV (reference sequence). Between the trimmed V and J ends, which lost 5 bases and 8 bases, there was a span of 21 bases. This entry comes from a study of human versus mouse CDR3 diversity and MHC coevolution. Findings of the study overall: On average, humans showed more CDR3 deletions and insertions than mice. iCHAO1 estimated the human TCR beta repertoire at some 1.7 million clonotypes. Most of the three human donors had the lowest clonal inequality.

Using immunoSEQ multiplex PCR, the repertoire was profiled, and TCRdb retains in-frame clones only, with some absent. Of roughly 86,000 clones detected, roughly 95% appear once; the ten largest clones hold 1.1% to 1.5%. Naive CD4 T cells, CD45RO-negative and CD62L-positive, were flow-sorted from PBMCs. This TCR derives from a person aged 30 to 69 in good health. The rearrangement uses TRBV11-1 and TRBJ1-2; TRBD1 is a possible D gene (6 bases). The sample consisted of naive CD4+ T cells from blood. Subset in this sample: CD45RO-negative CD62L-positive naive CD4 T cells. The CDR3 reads CASSAGGQRLRGYTF. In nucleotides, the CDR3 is TGTGCCAGCAGCGCCGGTGGACAGCGCTTGAGGGGCTACACCTTC.